The rows below give T cell receptor beta chains drawn from one sample of a study of a mutant IDH1 vaccine in newly diagnosed glioma. These TCRs are of unknown antigen specificity. Only in-frame clones appear in the TCRdb table, and some are missing; sequencing was by immunoSEQ multiplex PCR. Here the sample spans 60,000 or so clones, roughly 90% being singletons. The sample in question was PBMCs, obtained from a glioma patient whose treatment included an IDH1 peptide vaccine. The receptors here all came from a man aged 40-50 years with glioma. The CDR3 runs from the conserved cysteine through the conserved F or W. The D gene is left open where the match is weak. Clone size, where shown, is once, few, many, or a class for clones that have expanded.

d_call: -
clone_size: few
cdr3_length: 15
v_call: TRBV11-2
j_call: TRBJ2-2
cdr3_aa: CASSLVQGLGGELFF
cdr3_nt: TGTGCCAGCAGCTTAGTGCAGGGGCTGGGCGGGGAGCTGTTTTTT

d_call: TRBD1
clone_size: -
cdr3_length: 12
v_call: TRBV28
j_call: TRBJ1-4
cdr3_aa: CASRGGAEKLFF
cdr3_nt: TGTGCCAGCAGAGGGGGCGCTGAAAAACTGTTTTTT

d_call: TRBD2
clone_size: -
cdr3_length: 14
v_call: TRBV30
j_call: TRBJ2-1
cdr3_aa: CACPQRGDHNEQFF
cdr3_nt: TGTGCCTGCCCCCAGCGGGGTGACCACAATGAGCAGTTCTTC

d_call: -
clone_size: -
cdr3_length: 13
v_call: TRBV18
j_call: TRBJ1-5
cdr3_aa: CASSQDDDQPQHF
cdr3_nt: TGTGCCAGCTCACAAGACGATGATCAGCCCCAGCATTTT

d_call: -
clone_size: -
cdr3_length: 15
v_call: TRBV7-9
j_call: TRBJ1-1
cdr3_aa: CASSSSRERNTEAFF
cdr3_nt: TGTGCCAGCAGCTCTTCCAGGGAGAGGAACACTGAAGCTTTCTTT

d_call: -
clone_size: few
cdr3_length: 14
v_call: TRBV15
j_call: TRBJ2-5
cdr3_aa: CATSRDGGVETQYF
cdr3_nt: TGTGCCACCAGCAGAGATGGAGGGGTCGAGACCCAGTACTTC

d_call: -
clone_size: -
cdr3_length: 15
v_call: TRBV29-1
j_call: TRBJ2-3
cdr3_aa: CSVEDWGGAGDTQYF
cdr3_nt: TGCAGCGTTGAAGATTGGGGGGGCGCCGGAGATACGCAGTATTTT

d_call: -
clone_size: -
cdr3_length: 12
v_call: TRBV15
j_call: TRBJ2-7
cdr3_aa: CATSRDTYEQYF
cdr3_nt: TGTGCCACCAGCAGAGATACCTACGAGCAGTACTTC

d_call: -
clone_size: -
cdr3_length: 16
v_call: TRBV9
j_call: TRBJ1-3
cdr3_aa: CASSVAGVLSGNTIYF
cdr3_nt: TGTGCCAGCAGCGTAGCGGGGGTCCTCTCTGGAAACACCATATATTTT

d_call: -
clone_size: -
cdr3_length: 15
v_call: TRBV6-1
j_call: TRBJ1-2
cdr3_aa: CASSESMGIHYGYTF
cdr3_nt: TGTGCCAGCAGTGAGTCAATGGGGATACACTATGGCTACACCTTC

d_call: TRBD1
clone_size: -
cdr3_length: 15
v_call: TRBV19
j_call: TRBJ1-2
cdr3_aa: CASSTTGGTPYGYTF
cdr3_nt: TGTGCCAGTAGTACTACAGGGGGTACTCCATATGGCTACACCTTC

d_call: -
clone_size: -
cdr3_length: 16
v_call: TRBV7-3
j_call: TRBJ2-2
cdr3_aa: CASSLYGGLTTGELFF
cdr3_nt: TGTGCCAGCAGCTTATACGGGGGGCTGACCACCGGGGAGCTGTTTTTT

d_call: -
clone_size: -
cdr3_length: 14
v_call: TRBV28
j_call: TRBJ1-1
cdr3_aa: CASSLEGWSTEAFF
cdr3_nt: TGTGCCAGCAGTTTAGAGGGGTGGAGCACTGAAGCTTTCTTT

d_call: -
clone_size: -
cdr3_length: 14
v_call: TRBV19
j_call: TRBJ2-3
cdr3_aa: CASSIERRADTQYF
cdr3_nt: TGTGCCAGTAGTATAGAAAGAAGAGCAGATACGCAGTATTTT

d_call: TRBD2
clone_size: -
cdr3_length: 23
v_call: TRBV10-1
j_call: TRBJ2-2
cdr3_aa: CASSESPFPKKLGLAPEAGELFF
cdr3_nt: TGCGCCAGCAGTGAGTCTCCCTTCCCGAAAAAATTGGGACTAGCCCCAGAGGCCGGGGAGCTGTTTTTT

d_call: TRBD1
clone_size: -
cdr3_length: 15
v_call: TRBV5-1
j_call: TRBJ1-5
cdr3_aa: CASSLEGGSYQPQHF
cdr3_nt: TGCGCCAGCAGCTTGGAAGGGGGCTCCTATCAGCCCCAGCATTTT

d_call: -
clone_size: once
cdr3_length: 15
v_call: TRBV4-3
j_call: TRBJ2-7
cdr3_aa: CASSQEHNSIYEQYF
cdr3_nt: TGCGCCAGCAGCCAAGAACATAATAGCATCTACGAGCAGTACTTC

d_call: TRBD2
clone_size: -
cdr3_length: 15
v_call: TRBV5-6
j_call: TRBJ2-1
cdr3_aa: CASSYDSGDYNEQFF
cdr3_nt: TGTGCCAGCAGTTACGATAGCGGGGACTACAATGAGCAGTTCTTC

d_call: TRBD2
clone_size: few
cdr3_length: 13
v_call: TRBV4-3
j_call: TRBJ2-3
cdr3_aa: CASSQDPLAGTQF
cdr3_nt: TGCGCCAGCAGCCAAGACCCTCTAGCGGGAACGCAATTT

d_call: -
clone_size: -
cdr3_length: 14
v_call: TRBV18
j_call: TRBJ1-3
cdr3_aa: CASSQDRIGNTIYF
cdr3_nt: TGTGCCAGCTCACAGGACAGAATCGGAAACACCATATATTTT

d_call: -
clone_size: -
cdr3_length: 14
v_call: TRBV29-1
j_call: TRBJ2-7
cdr3_aa: CSVEQQGAAGGQYF
cdr3_nt: TGCAGCGTTGAACAGCAGGGTGCGGCTGGAGGGCAGTACTTC

d_call: -
clone_size: -
cdr3_length: 12
v_call: TRBV30
j_call: TRBJ1-3
cdr3_aa: CAWSVAGNTIYF
cdr3_nt: TGTGCCTGGAGTGTGGCCGGAAACACCATATATTTT

d_call: -
clone_size: -
cdr3_length: 16
v_call: TRBV15
j_call: TRBJ1-5
cdr3_aa: CATSRDKEGSNQPQHF
cdr3_nt: TGTGCCACCAGCAGAGATAAAGAGGGCAGCAATCAGCCCCAGCATTTT

d_call: -
clone_size: -
cdr3_length: 15
v_call: TRBV5-4
j_call: TRBJ2-1
cdr3_aa: CASSLRLNSYNEQFF
cdr3_nt: TGTGCCAGCAGCTTGAGACTGAACAGCTACAATGAGCAGTTCTTC

d_call: -
clone_size: few
cdr3_length: 14
v_call: TRBV5-1
j_call: TRBJ1-3
cdr3_aa: CASSFWSGGNTIYF
cdr3_nt: TGCGCCAGCAGCTTCTGGTCGGGCGGAAACACCATATATTTT

d_call: -
clone_size: -
cdr3_length: 14
v_call: TRBV5-4
j_call: TRBJ1-2
cdr3_aa: CASSLEAVAYGYTF
cdr3_nt: TGTGCCAGCAGCTTGGAGGCGGTCGCATATGGCTACACCTTC

d_call: -
clone_size: few
cdr3_length: 15
v_call: TRBV7-9
j_call: TRBJ1-6
cdr3_aa: CASSLAIGNNSPLHF
cdr3_nt: TGTGCCAGCAGCTTAGCTATAGGGAACAATTCACCCCTCCACTTT

d_call: -
clone_size: -
cdr3_length: 14
v_call: TRBV7-9
j_call: TRBJ1-6
cdr3_aa: CASSLGGLNSPLHF
cdr3_nt: TGTGCCAGCAGCTTAGGCGGACTAAATTCACCCCTCCACTTT

d_call: -
clone_size: -
cdr3_length: 14
v_call: TRBV11-2
j_call: TRBJ1-1
cdr3_aa: CASSSHGGGTEAFF
cdr3_nt: TGTGCCAGCAGCTCCCACGGGGGGGGCACTGAAGCTTTCTTT

d_call: TRBD2
clone_size: -
cdr3_length: 16
v_call: TRBV28
j_call: TRBJ2-3
cdr3_aa: CASSLGSLAGADTQYF
cdr3_nt: TGTGCCAGCAGTTTAGGGAGCCTGGCGGGAGCAGATACGCAGTATTTT

d_call: TRBD1
clone_size: -
cdr3_length: 16
v_call: TRBV5-1
j_call: TRBJ2-7
cdr3_aa: CASSLGGTGKIYEQYF
cdr3_nt: TGCGCCAGCAGCTTGGGCGGGACAGGGAAAATCTACGAGCAGTACTTC

d_call: -
clone_size: -
cdr3_length: 14
v_call: TRBV2
j_call: TRBJ1-3
cdr3_aa: CASIPFLSGNTIYF
cdr3_nt: TGTGCCAGCATCCCGTTCCTCTCTGGAAACACCATATATTTT

d_call: -
clone_size: -
cdr3_length: 11
v_call: TRBV20-1
j_call: TRBJ2-5
cdr3_aa: CSARIQETQYF
cdr3_nt: TGCAGTGCTCGGATTCAAGAGACCCAGTACTTC

d_call: TRBD1
clone_size: -
cdr3_length: 15
v_call: TRBV19
j_call: TRBJ1-5
cdr3_aa: CASSSTGGSGQPQHF
cdr3_nt: TGTGCCAGTAGTAGCACAGGGGGGTCGGGCCAGCCCCAGCATTTT

d_call: TRBD1
clone_size: -
cdr3_length: 14
v_call: TRBV7-2
j_call: TRBJ2-5
cdr3_aa: CASSADRGTKTQYF
cdr3_nt: TGTGCCAGCAGCGCCGACAGGGGGACGAAGACCCAGTACTTC

d_call: -
clone_size: few
cdr3_length: 17
v_call: TRBV11-1
j_call: TRBJ2-3
cdr3_aa: CASSLGGWLSAGDTQYF
cdr3_nt: TGTGCCAGCAGCTTAGGCGGTTGGCTTTCTGCCGGAGATACGCAGTATTTT

d_call: -
clone_size: -
cdr3_length: 15
v_call: TRBV5-6
j_call: TRBJ1-2
cdr3_aa: CASSLPEGVGNGYTF
cdr3_nt: TGTGCCAGCAGCCTGCCCGAAGGGGTGGGGAATGGCTACACCTTC

d_call: TRBD2
clone_size: -
cdr3_length: 15
v_call: TRBV7-9
j_call: TRBJ2-2
cdr3_aa: CASSSAGRSPGELFF
cdr3_nt: TGTGCCAGCAGCTCAGCGGGACGGAGCCCCGGGGAGCTGTTTTTT

d_call: -
clone_size: -
cdr3_length: 14
v_call: TRBV13
j_call: TRBJ1-1
cdr3_aa: CASSLGSMNTEAFF
cdr3_nt: TGTGCCAGCAGCTTAGGGAGCATGAACACTGAAGCTTTCTTT

d_call: -
clone_size: -
cdr3_length: 15
v_call: TRBV7-9
j_call: TRBJ1-6
cdr3_aa: CASSLAQDYNSPLHF
cdr3_nt: TGTGCCAGCAGCTTAGCACAGGACTATAATTCACCCCTCCACTTT

d_call: TRBD1
clone_size: -
cdr3_length: 18
v_call: TRBV5-1
j_call: TRBJ2-6
cdr3_aa: CASSWVGQGWAGANVLTF
cdr3_nt: TGCGCCAGCAGCTGGGTGGGACAGGGCTGGGCCGGGGCCAACGTCCTGACTTTC

d_call: -
clone_size: -
cdr3_length: 17
v_call: TRBV15
j_call: TRBJ2-1
cdr3_aa: CATSRERGLAGDNEQFF
cdr3_nt: TGTGCCACCAGCAGAGAAAGGGGGCTAGCGGGCGACAATGAGCAGTTCTTC

d_call: -
clone_size: once
cdr3_length: 15
v_call: TRBV11-3
j_call: TRBJ2-1
cdr3_aa: CASSLDGDGYNEQFF
cdr3_nt: TGTGCCAGCAGCTTAGATGGTGACGGCTACAATGAGCAGTTCTTC

d_call: -
clone_size: once
cdr3_length: 16
v_call: TRBV5-1
j_call: TRBJ2-5
cdr3_aa: CASSLAPAGEQETQYF
cdr3_nt: TGCGCCAGCAGCTTGGCGCCGGCAGGGGAACAAGAGACCCAGTACTTC

d_call: -
clone_size: once
cdr3_length: 15
v_call: TRBV11-2
j_call: TRBJ1-1
cdr3_aa: CASSLGTVGHTEAFF
cdr3_nt: TGTGCCAGCAGCTTAGGTACGGTGGGCCACACTGAAGCTTTCTTT

d_call: -
clone_size: -
cdr3_length: 11
v_call: TRBV5-1
j_call: TRBJ2-7
cdr3_aa: CASSLAYEQYF
cdr3_nt: TGCGCCAGCAGCTTGGCCTACGAGCAGTACTTC

d_call: -
clone_size: -
cdr3_length: 14
v_call: TRBV5-1
j_call: TRBJ1-4
cdr3_aa: CASSRAGDNEKLFF
cdr3_nt: TGCGCCAGCAGCCGGGCAGGGGATAATGAAAAACTGTTTTTT

d_call: -
clone_size: -
cdr3_length: 16
v_call: TRBV7-9
j_call: TRBJ2-1
cdr3_aa: CASSLARGGVAYEQFF
cdr3_nt: TGTGCCAGCAGCTTAGCGCGAGGGGGTGTTGCGTATGAGCAGTTCTTC

d_call: -
clone_size: -
cdr3_length: 14
v_call: TRBV7-2
j_call: TRBJ1-2
cdr3_aa: CASSVQTENYGYTF
cdr3_nt: TGTGCCAGCAGCGTGCAGACAGAAAACTATGGCTACACCTTC

d_call: -
clone_size: -
cdr3_length: 14
v_call: TRBV9
j_call: TRBJ2-1
cdr3_aa: CASKRGGLDGEQFF
cdr3_nt: TGTGCCAGCAAAAGAGGGGGGCTCGACGGTGAGCAGTTCTTC

d_call: TRBD2
clone_size: few
cdr3_length: 15
v_call: TRBV9
j_call: TRBJ2-5
cdr3_aa: CASSALAGGQETQYF
cdr3_nt: TGTGCCAGCAGCGCACTAGCGGGGGGGCAAGAGACCCAGTACTTC